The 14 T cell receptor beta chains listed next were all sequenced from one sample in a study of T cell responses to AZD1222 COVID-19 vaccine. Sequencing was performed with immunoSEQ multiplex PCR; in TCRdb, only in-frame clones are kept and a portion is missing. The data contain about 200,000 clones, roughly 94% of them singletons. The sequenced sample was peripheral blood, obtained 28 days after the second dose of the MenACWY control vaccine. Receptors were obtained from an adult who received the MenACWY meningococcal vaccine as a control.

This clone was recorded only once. The CDR3 reads CASSFQGGNYGYTF. CDR3 DNA sequence: TGTGCCAGCAGTTTTCAGGGGGGGAACTATGGCTACACCTTC. V gene TRBV27 combines with J gene TRBJ1-2; 7 bases match TRBD1. The length of the CDR3 is 14 residues. Germline CDR1 MNHEY, CDR2 SMNVEV (reference sequence). V shed 3 bases, J shed 2 bases, and the junction held 3 bases outside the gene matches.

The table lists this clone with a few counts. The CDR3 protein is CSVAPGGQGGAQAFF. The CDR3 coding sequence is TGCAGCGTTGCCCCCGGAGGACAGGGAGGTGCCCAAGCTTTCTTT. This chain uses TRBV29-1 with TRBJ1-1, with 8 bases lining up with TRBD1. The CDR3 runs 15 residues. J was trimmed by 9 bases and V by 4 bases; bases with no gene match: 16. CDR1 and CDR2 (germline): SQVTM, ANQGSEA.

As DNA, the CDR3 is TGTGCCACCAGTGACCCGGGACCTCACAATGAGCAGTTCTTC. Amino acids: CATSDPGPHNEQFF. J is TRBJ2-1 and V is TRBV24-1; either TRBD1 or TRBD2 may supply D (5 bases each). The CDR3 length is 14 residues. The V end was cut by 4 bases, the J end by 5 bases, with 11 bases between. The germline gives CDR1 KGHDR, CDR2 SFDVKD.

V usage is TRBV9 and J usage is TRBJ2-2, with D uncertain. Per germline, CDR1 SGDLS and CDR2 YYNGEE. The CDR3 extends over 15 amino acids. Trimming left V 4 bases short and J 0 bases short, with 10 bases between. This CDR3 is CASSHLGSNTGELFF. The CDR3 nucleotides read TGTGCCAGCAGCCATCTAGGGTCGAACACCGGGGAGCTGTTTTTT.

The CDR3 spells CASSEAGRTRIRQPQHF. CDR3 bases: TGTGCCAGCAGTGAAGCTGGCCGGACAAGGATTCGGCAGCCCCAGCATTTT. The chain combines TRBV6-1 with TRBJ1-5, with D possibly matching TRBD1 (5 bases). This CDR3 is built from 17 residues. Germline V gives CDR1 MNHNS, CDR2 SASEGT. Trimming took off 0 bases at V and 7 bases at J, with 19 bases between the two ends.

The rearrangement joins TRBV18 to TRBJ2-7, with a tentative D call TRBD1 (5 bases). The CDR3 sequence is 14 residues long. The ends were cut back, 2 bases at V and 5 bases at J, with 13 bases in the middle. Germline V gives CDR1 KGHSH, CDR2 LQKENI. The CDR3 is CASSPVSGRNEQYF. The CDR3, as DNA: TGTGCCAGCTCACCAGTTTCAGGGCGCAACGAGCAGTACTTC. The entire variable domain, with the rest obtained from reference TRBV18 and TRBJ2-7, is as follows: NAGVMQNPRHLVRRRGQEARLRCSPMKGHSHVYWYRQLPEEGLKFMVYLQKENIIDESGMPKERFSAEFPKEGPSILRIQQVVRGDSAAYFCASSPVSGRNEQYFGPGTRLTVT.

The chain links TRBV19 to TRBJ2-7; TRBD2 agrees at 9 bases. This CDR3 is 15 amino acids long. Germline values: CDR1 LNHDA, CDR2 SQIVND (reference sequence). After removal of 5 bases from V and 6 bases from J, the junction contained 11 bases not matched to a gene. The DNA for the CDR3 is TGTGCCAGTAGTCAACTTGGGACTAGCTCGGGCGAGCAGTACTTC. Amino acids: CASSQLGTSSGEQYF.

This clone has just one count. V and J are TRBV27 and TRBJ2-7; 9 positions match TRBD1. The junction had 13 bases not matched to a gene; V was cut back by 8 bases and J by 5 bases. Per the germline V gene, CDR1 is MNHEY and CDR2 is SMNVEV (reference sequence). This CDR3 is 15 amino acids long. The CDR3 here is CASPAPPGQGHEQYF. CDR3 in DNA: TGTGCCAGCCCAGCTCCCCCGGGACAGGGCCACGAGCAGTACTTC.

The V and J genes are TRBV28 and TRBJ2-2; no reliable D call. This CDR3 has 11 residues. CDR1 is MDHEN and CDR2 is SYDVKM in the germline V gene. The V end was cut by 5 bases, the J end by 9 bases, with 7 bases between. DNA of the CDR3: TGTGCCAGCAGTCCCCAAAGGGAGCTGTTTTTT. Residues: CASSPQRELFF.

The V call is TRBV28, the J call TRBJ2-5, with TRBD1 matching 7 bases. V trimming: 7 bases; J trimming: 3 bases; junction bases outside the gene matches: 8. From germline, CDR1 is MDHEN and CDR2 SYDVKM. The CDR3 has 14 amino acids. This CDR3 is CASTRGRGKETQYF. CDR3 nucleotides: TGTGCCAGCACCCGCGGCAGGGGGAAAGAGACCCAGTACTTC.

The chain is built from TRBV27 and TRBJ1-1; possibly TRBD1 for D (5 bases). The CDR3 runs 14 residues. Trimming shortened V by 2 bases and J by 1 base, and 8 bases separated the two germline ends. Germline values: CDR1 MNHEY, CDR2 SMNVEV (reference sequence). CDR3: CASSLSGGNTEAFF. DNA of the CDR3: TGTGCCAGCAGTTTAAGTGGGGGGAACACTGAAGCTTTCTTT.

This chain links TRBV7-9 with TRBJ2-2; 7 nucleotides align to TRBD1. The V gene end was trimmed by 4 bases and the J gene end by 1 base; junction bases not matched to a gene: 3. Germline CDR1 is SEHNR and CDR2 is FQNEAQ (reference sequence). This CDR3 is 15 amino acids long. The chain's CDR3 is CASSYWTGNTGELFF. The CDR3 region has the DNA TGTGCCAGCAGCTACTGGACAGGGAACACCGGGGAGCTGTTTTTT.

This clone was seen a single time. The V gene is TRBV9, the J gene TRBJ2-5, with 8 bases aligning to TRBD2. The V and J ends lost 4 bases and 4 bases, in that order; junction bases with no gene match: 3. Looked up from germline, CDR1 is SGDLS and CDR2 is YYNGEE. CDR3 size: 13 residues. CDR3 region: CASSSGGGETQYF. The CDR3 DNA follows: TGTGCCAGCAGCTCCGGGGGGGGAGAGACCCAGTACTTC.

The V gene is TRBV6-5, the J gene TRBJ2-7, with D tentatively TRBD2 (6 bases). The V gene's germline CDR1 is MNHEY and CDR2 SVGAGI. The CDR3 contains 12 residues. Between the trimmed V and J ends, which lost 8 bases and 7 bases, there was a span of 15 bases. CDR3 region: CASRDGAGEQYF. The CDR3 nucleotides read TGTGCCAGCCGGGACGGGGCGGGAGAGCAGTACTTC.